This T cell receptor beta chain comes out of a study of T cell responses to AZD1222 COVID-19 vaccine. Study outcomes and limitations: The study found vaccine-associated CD4 TCRs spanning spike, dominant at 160-218 and 743-854.

Libraries were prepared by immunoSEQ multiplex PCR; TCRdb keeps only in-frame clonotypes and omits some of them. The sample has roughly 140,000 clones; approximately 90% are singletons. Of note for this clone: Its antigen is not known.

The CDR3 loop spans 15 amino acids. Unmatched junction bases numbered 7, after V lost 0 bases and J lost 9 bases. Per the germline V gene, CDR1 is SQVTM and CDR2 is ANQGSEA. This TCR came from an adult in good health. V gene TRBV29-1 combines with J gene TRBJ2-3; 12 bases map to TRBD1. Sequenced here: peripheral blood, sampled on day 0 of MenACWY control vaccination. The CDR3 sequence is CSVEDSGTGGPTQYF. CDR3 nucleotide sequence: TGCAGCGTTGAAGATTCAGGGACAGGGGGCCCAACGCAGTATTTT.